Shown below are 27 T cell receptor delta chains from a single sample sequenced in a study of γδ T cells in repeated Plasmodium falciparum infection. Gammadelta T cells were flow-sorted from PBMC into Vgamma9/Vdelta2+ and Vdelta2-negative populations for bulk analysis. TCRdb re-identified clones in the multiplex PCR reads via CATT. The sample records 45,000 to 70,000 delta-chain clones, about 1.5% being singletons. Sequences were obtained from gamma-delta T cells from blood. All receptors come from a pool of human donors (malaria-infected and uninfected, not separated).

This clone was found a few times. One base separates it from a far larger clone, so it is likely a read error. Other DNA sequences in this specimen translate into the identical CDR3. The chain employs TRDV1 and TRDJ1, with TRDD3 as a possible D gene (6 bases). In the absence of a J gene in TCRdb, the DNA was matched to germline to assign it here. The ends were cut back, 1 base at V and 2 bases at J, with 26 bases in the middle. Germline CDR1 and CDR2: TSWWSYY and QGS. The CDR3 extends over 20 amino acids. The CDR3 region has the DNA TGTGCTCTTGGGGAACCCAAAAAGTGGGTCTGGGGACCGTATACCGATAAACTCATCTTT. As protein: CALGEPKKWVWGPYTDKLIF.

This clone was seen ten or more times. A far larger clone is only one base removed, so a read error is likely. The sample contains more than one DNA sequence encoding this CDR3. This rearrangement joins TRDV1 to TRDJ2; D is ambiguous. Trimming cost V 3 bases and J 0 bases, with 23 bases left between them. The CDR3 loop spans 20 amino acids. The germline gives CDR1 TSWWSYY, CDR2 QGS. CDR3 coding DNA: TGTGCTCTTGGGGAGCTTGGCCTCAGCCTCCTCAGGGCTTTGACAGCACAACTCTTCTTT. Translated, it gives CALGELGLSLLRALTAQLFF.

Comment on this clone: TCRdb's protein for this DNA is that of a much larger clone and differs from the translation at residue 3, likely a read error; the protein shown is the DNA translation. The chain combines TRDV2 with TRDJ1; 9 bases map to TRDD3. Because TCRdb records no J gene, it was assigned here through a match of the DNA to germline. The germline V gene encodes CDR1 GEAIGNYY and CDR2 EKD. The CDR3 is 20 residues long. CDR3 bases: TGTGCCCGTGACACCATGCCTAGTATAGGGGATACGCGCGGATTCGATAAACTCATCTTT. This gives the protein CARDTMPSIGDTRGFDKLIF.

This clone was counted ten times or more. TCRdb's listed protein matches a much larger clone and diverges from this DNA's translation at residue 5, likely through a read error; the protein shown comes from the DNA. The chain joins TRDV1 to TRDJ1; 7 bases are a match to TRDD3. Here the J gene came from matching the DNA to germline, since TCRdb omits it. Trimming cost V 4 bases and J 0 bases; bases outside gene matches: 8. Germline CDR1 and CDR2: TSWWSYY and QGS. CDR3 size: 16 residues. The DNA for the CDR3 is TGTGCTCTTGGGGGCCCATACTGGGGCTACACCGATAAACTCATCTTT. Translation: CALGGPYWGYTDKLIF.

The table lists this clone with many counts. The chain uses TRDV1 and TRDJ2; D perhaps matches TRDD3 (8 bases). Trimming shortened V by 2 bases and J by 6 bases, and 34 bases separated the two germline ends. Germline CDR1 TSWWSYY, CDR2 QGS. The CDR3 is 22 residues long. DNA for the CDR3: TGTGCTCTTGGGGAAAGGGGCTTCCTAAAGAACTGGGGGCTCCGCTTGGCAGCACAACTCTTCTTT. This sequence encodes CALGERGFLKNWGLRLAAQLFF.

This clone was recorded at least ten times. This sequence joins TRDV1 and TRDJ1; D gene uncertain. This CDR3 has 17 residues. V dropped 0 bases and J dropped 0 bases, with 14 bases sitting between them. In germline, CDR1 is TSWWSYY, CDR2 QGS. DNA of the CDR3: TGTGCTCTTGGGGAACTCACGAGCCTCCAGTACACCGATAAACTCATCTTT. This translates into CALGELTSLQYTDKLIF.

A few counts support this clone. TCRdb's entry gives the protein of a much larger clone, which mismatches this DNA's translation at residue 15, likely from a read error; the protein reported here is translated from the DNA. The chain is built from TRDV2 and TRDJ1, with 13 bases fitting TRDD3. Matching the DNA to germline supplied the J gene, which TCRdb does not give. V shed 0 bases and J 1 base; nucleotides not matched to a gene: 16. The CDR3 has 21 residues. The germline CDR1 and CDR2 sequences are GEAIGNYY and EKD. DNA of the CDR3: TGTGCCTGTGACACCATTACTGGGGGATACGCCCCTCTAACGTGCACCGATAAACTCATCTTT. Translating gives CACDTITGGYAPLTCTDKLIF.

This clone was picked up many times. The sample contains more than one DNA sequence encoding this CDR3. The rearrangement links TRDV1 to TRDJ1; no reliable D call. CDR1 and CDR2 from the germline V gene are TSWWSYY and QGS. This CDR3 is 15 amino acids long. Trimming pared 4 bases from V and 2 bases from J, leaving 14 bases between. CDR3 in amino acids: CALGGPIRVTDKLIF. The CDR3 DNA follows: TGTGCTCTTGGGGGGCCGATCCGGGTTACCGATAAACTCATCTTT.

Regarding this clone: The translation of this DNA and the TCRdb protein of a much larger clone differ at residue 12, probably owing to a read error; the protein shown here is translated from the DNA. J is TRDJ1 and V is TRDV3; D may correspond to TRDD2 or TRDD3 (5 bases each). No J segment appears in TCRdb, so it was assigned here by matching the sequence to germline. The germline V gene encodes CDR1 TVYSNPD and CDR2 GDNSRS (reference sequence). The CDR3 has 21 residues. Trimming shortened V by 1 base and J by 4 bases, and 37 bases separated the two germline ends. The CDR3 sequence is CAFIARLFLVGRYIISDKLIF. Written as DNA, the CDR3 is TGTGCCTTTATTGCCCGCCTATTCCTCGTTGGGAGATACATAATAAGCGATAAACTCATCTTT.

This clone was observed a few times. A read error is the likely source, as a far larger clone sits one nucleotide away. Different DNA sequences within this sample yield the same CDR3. The CDR3 is CALGELRVFTWAGWGYRLTDKLIF. The CDR3 DNA follows: TGTGCTCTCGGGGAACTTAGAGTCTTCACCTGGGCAGGATGGGGATACAGGCTCACCGATAAACTCATCTTT. This chain joins TRDV1 and TRDJ1; 8 positions agree with TRDD3. TCRdb does not report a J gene; here it was assigned by matching the DNA to germline references. In germline, CDR1 is TSWWSYY, CDR2 QGS. The CDR3 totals 24 residues.

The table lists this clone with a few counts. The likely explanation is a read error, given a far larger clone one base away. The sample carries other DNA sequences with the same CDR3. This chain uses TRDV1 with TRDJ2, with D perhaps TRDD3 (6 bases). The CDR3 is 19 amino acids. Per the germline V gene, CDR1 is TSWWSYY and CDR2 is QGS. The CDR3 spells CALGELGPTPSGIEPQLFF. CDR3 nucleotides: TGTGCCCTTGGGGAACTGGGTCCGACCCCCTCGGGGATCGAACCACAACTCTTCTTT.

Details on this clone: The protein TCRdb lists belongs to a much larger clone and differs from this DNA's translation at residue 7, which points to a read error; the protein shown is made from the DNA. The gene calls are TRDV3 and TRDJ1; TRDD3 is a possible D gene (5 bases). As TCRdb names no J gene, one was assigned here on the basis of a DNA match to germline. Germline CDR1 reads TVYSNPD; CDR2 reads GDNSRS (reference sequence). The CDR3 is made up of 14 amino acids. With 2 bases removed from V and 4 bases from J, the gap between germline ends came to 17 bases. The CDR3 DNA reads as TGTGCCTTTCACGACCCGACTTGGGGCGATAAACTCATCTTT. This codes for CAFHDPTWGDKLIF. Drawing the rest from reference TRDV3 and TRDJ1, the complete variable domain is CDKVTQSSPDQTVASGSEVVLLCTYDTVYSNPDLFWYRIRPDYSFQFVFYGDNSRSEGADFTQGRFSVKHILTQKAFHLVISPVRTEDSATYYCAFHDPTWGDKLIFGKGTRVTVEP.

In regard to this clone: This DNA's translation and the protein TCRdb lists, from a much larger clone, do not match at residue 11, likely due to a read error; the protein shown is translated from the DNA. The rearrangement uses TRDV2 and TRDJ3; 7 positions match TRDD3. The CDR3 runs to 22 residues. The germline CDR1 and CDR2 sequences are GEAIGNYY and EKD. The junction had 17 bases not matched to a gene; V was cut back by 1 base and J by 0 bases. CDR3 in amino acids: CACDTAGYGGTPGSWDTRQMFF. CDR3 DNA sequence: TGTGCCTGTGACACGGCAGGATACGGGGGGACACCGGGCTCCTGGGACACCCGACAGATGTTTTTC.

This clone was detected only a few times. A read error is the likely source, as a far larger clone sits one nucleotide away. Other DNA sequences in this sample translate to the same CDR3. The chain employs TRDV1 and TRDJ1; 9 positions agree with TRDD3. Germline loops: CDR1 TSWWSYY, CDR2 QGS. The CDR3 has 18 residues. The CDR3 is CALGKRSPWGIPADKLIF. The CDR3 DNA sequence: TGCGCTCTTGGGAAACGGAGCCCCTGGGGGATCCCAGCCGATAAACTCATCTTT.

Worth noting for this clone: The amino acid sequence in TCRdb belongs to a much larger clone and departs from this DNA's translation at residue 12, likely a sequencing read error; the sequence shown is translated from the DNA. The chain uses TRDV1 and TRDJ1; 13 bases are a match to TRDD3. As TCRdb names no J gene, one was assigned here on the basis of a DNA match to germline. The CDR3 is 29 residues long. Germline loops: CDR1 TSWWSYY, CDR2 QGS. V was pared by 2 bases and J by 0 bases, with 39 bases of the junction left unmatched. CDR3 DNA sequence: TGTGCTCTTGGGGAAGGGTTTATTCAGTTCCCATCACTGGGGGATACGATCTTTCGGCTTCCACCGTACACCGATAAACTCATCTTT. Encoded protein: CALGEGFIQFPSLGDTIFRLPPYTDKLIF.

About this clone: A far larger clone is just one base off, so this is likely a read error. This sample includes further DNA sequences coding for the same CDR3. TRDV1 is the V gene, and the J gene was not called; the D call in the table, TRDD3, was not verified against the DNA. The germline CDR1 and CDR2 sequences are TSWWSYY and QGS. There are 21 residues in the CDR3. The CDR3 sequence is CALGVQPSHTLWGIRVDKLTF. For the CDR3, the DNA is TGTGCTCTTGGGGTACAGCCTTCCCACACCTTATGGGGGATAAGGGTAGATAAACTCACCTTC.

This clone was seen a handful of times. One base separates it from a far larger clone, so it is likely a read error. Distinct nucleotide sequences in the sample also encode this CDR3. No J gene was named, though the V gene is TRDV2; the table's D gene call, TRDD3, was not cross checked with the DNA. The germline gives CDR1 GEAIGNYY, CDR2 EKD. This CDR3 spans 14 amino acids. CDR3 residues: CACDTWADTDKLIF. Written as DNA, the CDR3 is TGTGCCTGTGACACTTGGGCCGACACCGATAAGCTCATCTTT.

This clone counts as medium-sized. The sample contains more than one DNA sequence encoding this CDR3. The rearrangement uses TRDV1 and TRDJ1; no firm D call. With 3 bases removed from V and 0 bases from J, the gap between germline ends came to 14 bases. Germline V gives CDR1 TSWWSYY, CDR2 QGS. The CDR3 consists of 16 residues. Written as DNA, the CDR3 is TGTGCTCTTGGGGACCCATTAACCGGGTACACCGATAAACTCATCTTT. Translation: CALGDPLTGYTDKLIF.

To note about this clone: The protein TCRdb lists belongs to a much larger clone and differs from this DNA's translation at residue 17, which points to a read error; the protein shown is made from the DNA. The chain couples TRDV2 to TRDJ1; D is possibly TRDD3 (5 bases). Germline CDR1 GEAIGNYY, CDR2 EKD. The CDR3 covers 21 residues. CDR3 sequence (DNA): TGTGCCTGTGACACATATCGGGAAGAAGAGGATATCCGGGGGTACACCGGTAAACTCATCTTT. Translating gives CACDTYREEEDIRGYTGKLIF.

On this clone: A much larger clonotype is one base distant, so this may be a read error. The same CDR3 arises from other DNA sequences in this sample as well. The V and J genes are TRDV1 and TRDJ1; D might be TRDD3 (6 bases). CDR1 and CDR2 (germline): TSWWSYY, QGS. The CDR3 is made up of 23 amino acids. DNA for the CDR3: TGCGCTCTTGGGGAACTAGGGGAAAGTCCCCTAATTCTTGGTGATACGGGCACCGATAAACTCATCTTT. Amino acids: CALGELGESPLILGDTGTDKLIF.

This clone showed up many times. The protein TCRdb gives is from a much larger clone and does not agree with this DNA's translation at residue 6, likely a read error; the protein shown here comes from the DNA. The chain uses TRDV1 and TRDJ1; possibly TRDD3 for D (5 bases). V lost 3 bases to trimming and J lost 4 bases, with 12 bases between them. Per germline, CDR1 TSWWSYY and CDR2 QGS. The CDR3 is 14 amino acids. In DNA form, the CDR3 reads TGTGCTCTTGGGGAGGGTAGAGGGGACGATAAACTCATCTTT. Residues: CALGEGRGDDKLIF.

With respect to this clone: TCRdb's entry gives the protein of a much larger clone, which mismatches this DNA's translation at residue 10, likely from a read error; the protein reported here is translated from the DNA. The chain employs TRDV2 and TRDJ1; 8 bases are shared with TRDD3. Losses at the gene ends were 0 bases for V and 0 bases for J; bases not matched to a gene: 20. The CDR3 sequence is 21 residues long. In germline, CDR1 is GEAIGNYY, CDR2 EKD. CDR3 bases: TGTGCCTGTGACACCGCGGAGAAGGTGAGGGATACGCGTCTGTACACCGATAAACTCATCTTT. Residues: CACDTAEKVRDTRLYTDKLIF.

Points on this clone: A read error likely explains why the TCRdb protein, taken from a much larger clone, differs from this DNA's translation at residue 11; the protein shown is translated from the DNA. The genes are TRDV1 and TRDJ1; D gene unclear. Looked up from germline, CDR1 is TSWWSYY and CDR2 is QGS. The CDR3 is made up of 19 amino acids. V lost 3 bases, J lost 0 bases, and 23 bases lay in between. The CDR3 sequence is CALGDLSLFPPQYTDKLIF. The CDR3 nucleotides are TGTGCTCTTGGGGATCTCTCGCTATTCCCACCCCAGTACACCGATAAACTCATCTTT.

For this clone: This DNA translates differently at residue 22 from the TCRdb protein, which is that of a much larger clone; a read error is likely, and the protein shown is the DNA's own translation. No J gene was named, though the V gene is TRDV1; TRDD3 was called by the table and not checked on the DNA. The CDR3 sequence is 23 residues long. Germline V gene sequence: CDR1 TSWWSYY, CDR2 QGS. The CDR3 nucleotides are TGTGCTCTTGGGGAGCCCAATCTCTGGGGGATACGCCCGGGCTTAAGTAGGTCCGATAAACTCACCTTT. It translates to CALGEPNLWGIRPGLSRSDKLTF.

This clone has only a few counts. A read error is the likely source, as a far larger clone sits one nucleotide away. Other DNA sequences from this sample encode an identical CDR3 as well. The CDR3 is CALGERPFFPLLLGDTDKLIF. The CDR3 nucleotides are TGTGCTCTTGGGGAACGGCCCTTTTTCCCACTTTTACTGGGGGACACCGATAAACTTATCTTT. V gene TRDV1 combines with J gene TRDJ1; the match to TRDD3 covers 9 bases. Germline V CDR1 and CDR2: TSWWSYY, QGS. The CDR3 loop spans 21 amino acids.

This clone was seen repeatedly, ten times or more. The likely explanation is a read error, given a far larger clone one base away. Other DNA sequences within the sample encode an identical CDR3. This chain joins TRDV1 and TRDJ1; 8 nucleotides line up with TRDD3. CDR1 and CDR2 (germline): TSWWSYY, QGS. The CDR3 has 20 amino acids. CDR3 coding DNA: TGTGCTCTTGGGGAGTTACTCTGGGGGACGAGTTTAAAGTACACCGATAAGCTCATCTTT. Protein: CALGELLWGTSLKYTDKLIF.

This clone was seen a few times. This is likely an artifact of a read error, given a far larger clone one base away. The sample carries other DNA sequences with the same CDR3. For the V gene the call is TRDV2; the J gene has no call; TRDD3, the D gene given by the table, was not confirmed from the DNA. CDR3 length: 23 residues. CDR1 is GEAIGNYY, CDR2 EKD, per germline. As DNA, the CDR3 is TGTGCCTGTGACACCGTCCAAAATTTAGGAGTACTGGGGGATACGCGGGAACCCGATAAGCTCATCTTT. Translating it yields CACDTVQNLGVLGDTREPDKLIF.